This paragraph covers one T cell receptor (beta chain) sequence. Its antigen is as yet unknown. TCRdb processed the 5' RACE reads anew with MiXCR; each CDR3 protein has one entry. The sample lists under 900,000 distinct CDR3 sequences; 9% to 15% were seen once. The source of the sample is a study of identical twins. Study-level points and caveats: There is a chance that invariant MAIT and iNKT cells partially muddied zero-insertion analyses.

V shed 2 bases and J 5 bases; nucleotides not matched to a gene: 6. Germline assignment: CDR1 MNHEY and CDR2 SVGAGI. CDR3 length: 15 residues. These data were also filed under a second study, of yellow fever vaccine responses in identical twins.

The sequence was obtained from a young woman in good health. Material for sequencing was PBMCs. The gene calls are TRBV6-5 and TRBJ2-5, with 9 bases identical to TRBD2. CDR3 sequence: CASSYGRGGRETQYF. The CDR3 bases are TGTGCCAGCAGTTACGGGCGGGGGGGTCGCGAGACCCAGTACTTC.